The next 2 T cell receptor beta chains were all read from a single sample in a study of blood T cell repertoires in COVID-19. The protocol was immunoSEQ multiplex PCR, while the TCRdb copy is restricted to in-frame clones and leaves out a portion. The sample has about 86,000 clones; around 87% are singletons. Sequencing input: peripheral blood. These receptors were taken from a human donor in a cohort sampled during active COVID-19.

The chain recombines TRBV7-9 with TRBJ2-7, with TRBD2 as a possible D gene (6 bases). V was cut by 5 bases and J by 2 bases, with 10 bases left in between. Germline V CDR1 and CDR2: SEHNR, FQNEAQ (reference sequence). This CDR3 is 13 amino acids long. The CDR3 coding sequence is TGTGCCAGCAGCCCCGGGAGTACCTACGAGCAGTACTTC. This gives the protein CASSPGSTYEQYF.

This chain joins TRBV3-1 (or the pseudogene TRBV3-2) and TRBJ2-7; a weak D match, TRBD1 (5 bases). CDR1 LGHDT and CDR2 YNNKEL come from the germline V gene (reference sequence). This CDR3 contains 13 residues. Trimming cost V 5 bases and J 0 bases, with 8 bases left between them. The CDR3 DNA is TGTGCCAGCAGCAGAGACAGCTCCTACGAGCAGTACTTC. Its protein product is CASSRDSSYEQYF.